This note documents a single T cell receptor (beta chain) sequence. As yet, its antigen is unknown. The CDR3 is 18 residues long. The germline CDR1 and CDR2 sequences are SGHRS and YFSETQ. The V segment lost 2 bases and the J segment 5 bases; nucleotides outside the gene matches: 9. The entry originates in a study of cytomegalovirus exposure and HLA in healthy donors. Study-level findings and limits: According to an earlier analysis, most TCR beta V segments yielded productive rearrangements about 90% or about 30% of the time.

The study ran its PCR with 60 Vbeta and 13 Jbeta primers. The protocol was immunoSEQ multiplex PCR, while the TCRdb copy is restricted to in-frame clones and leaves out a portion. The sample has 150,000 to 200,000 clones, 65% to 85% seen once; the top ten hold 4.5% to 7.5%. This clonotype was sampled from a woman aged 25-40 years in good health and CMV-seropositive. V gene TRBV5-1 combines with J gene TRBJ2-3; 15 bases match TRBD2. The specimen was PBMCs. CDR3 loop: CASSLSGLAGGLGDTQYF. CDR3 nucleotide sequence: TGCGCCAGCAGCTTATCCGGACTAGCGGGGGGGCTTGGAGATACGCAGTATTTT.